The rows below give T cell receptor beta chains drawn from one sample of a study of shared clonotypes between healthy human individuals. Sequenced by immunoSEQ multiplex PCR; TCRdb stores in-frame clones only, minus some. The sample consists of about 230,000 clones, approximately 65% of them appearing once. Source material: memory CD4+ T cells sorted from blood. The origin of the receptors is a man younger than 45 in good health. CDR3s include the opening cysteine and the closing phenylalanine or tryptophan. Each record gives: J gene, clone size, V gene, D gene, CDR3 DNA, CDR3 protein. A D gene is named only where the DNA matches it firmly. Size is stated for part of the rows, as once, few or many counts, or as a class when the clone is expanded.

J: TRBJ2-1
size: few
V: TRBV10-2
D: TRBD2
DNA: TGCGCCAGCAGCCGTACCGCGGGAGCGGGAGGGCGGGATGAGCAGTTCTTC
CDR3: CASSRTAGAGGRDEQFF

J: TRBJ1-3
size: -
V: TRBV6-1
D: -
DNA: TGTGCCAGCAGTGATAAGGGCTCTGGAAACACCATATATTTT
CDR3: CASSDKGSGNTIYF

J: TRBJ2-1
size: -
V: TRBV2
D: TRBD2
DNA: TGTGCCAGCAGTTTACTAGCGGGATACAATGAGCAGTTCTTC
CDR3: CASSLLAGYNEQFF

J: TRBJ1-2
size: few
V: TRBV19
D: -
DNA: TGTGCCAGTAGTTTGGGGGACTATGGCTACACCTTC
CDR3: CASSLGDYGYTF

J: TRBJ2-3
size: few
V: TRBV11-2
D: TRBD2
DNA: TGTGCCAGCAGCTTAGGGTTGGGTGCGGGGGCGCAGTATTTT
CDR3: CASSLGLGAGAQYF

J: TRBJ2-1
size: -
V: TRBV5-1
D: -
DNA: TGCGCCAGCAGCCAACTTCTTGGCAATGAGCAGTTCTTC
CDR3: CASSQLLGNEQFF

J: TRBJ2-7
size: -
V: TRBV15
D: TRBD2
DNA: TGTGCCACCAGCAGAGTTGCTAGCGGGATCTTAGGCGAGCAGTACTTC
CDR3: CATSRVASGILGEQYF

J: TRBJ2-7
size: few
V: TRBV5-1
D: TRBD2
DNA: TGCGCCAGCAGCGCGCTCTTGTCTGCGGGAGGGCTTCACGAGCAGTACTTC
CDR3: CASSALLSAGGLHEQYF

J: TRBJ1-1
size: once
V: TRBV5-1
D: -
DNA: TGCGCCAGCAGCCCGGCACCGGGACACCGAAACACTGAAGCTTTCTTT
CDR3: CASSPAPGHRNTEAFF

J: TRBJ1-3
size: few
V: TRBV7-9
D: -
DNA: TGTGCCAGCAGCCAACAGAGAGCAAACACCATATATTTT
CDR3: CASSQQRANTIYF

J: TRBJ2-5
size: once
V: TRBV6-1
D: -
DNA: TGTGCCAGCAGTGCAGGCGGCCCACAAGAGACCCAGTACTTC
CDR3: CASSAGGPQETQYF

J: TRBJ2-3
size: -
V: TRBV15
D: -
DNA: TGTGCCACCAGCAAGCGCGTTGCCCCAGATACGCAGTATTTT
CDR3: CATSKRVAPDTQYF

J: TRBJ1-1
size: -
V: TRBV5-1
D: -
DNA: TGCGCCAACAGCTTGACGACAGACACTGAAGCTTTCTTT
CDR3: CANSLTTDTEAFF

J: TRBJ1-4
size: -
V: TRBV19
D: -
DNA: TGTGCCAGTAGTATAGCCCGGGCTCCCGGGGGTGAAAAACTGTTTTTT
CDR3: CASSIARAPGGEKLFF

J: TRBJ2-3
size: many
V: TRBV9
D: TRBD1
DNA: TGTGCCAGCAGCCCGCCGGGACAGGGCGCAGATACGCAGTATTTT
CDR3: CASSPPGQGADTQYF

J: TRBJ2-1
size: -
V: TRBV28
D: -
DNA: TGTGCCAGCAGTCGGGCAGGCCGTTGGGGAGGTGAGCAGTTCTTC
CDR3: CASSRAGRWGGEQFF

J: TRBJ2-1
size: -
V: TRBV5-4
D: -
DNA: TGTGCCAGCAGCTTGGATAGTACGGCAGAGCAGTTCTTC
CDR3: CASSLDSTAEQFF

J: TRBJ2-1
size: many
V: TRBV2
D: TRBD1
DNA: TGTGCCAGCAGAGTTTCTGCAGGGGGCTTTAATGAGCAGTTCTTC
CDR3: CASRVSAGGFNEQFF

J: TRBJ1-2
size: -
V: TRBV28
D: -
DNA: TGTGCCAGCAGTTTGGCGGGGTCGATCTATGGCTACACCTTC
CDR3: CASSLAGSIYGYTF

J: TRBJ1-4
size: -
V: TRBV9
D: -
DNA: TGTGCCAGCAGCGCCGGGGGGTTTAATGAAAAACTGTTTTTT
CDR3: CASSAGGFNEKLFF

J: TRBJ2-7
size: many
V: TRBV6-4
D: TRBD2
DNA: TGTGCCAGCAGTGACGGGACTAGCGGGAAACGGTACGAGCAGTACTTC
CDR3: CASSDGTSGKRYEQYF

J: TRBJ2-7
size: -
V: TRBV7-8
D: -
DNA: TGTGCCAGCAGGTTGGGGGGAGGCCCCTACGAGCAGTACTTC
CDR3: CASRLGGGPYEQYF

J: TRBJ1-2
size: -
V: TRBV2
D: -
DNA: TGTGCCAGCAGTCCAGGGTTGGGCTATGGCTACACCTTC
CDR3: CASSPGLGYGYTF

J: TRBJ2-1
size: -
V: TRBV4-3
D: TRBD2
DNA: TGCGCCAGCAGCCCGTCTAGCGGGAGGGCAATTTACAATGAGCAGTTCTTC
CDR3: CASSPSSGRAIYNEQFF

J: TRBJ1-1
size: -
V: TRBV5-1
D: TRBD1
DNA: TGCGCCAGCAGGGGATCAGGGGGGGCTGAAGCTTTCTTT
CDR3: CASRGSGGAEAFF

J: TRBJ2-3
size: -
V: TRBV7-6
D: TRBD2
DNA: TGTGCCAGCAGCTTAGTGGGGGGGGGCACAGATACGCAGTATTTT
CDR3: CASSLVGGGTDTQYF

J: TRBJ1-4
size: -
V: TRBV9
D: -
DNA: TGTGCCAGCAGCGTATCTCCGGCCGCAACTAATGAAAAACTGTTTTTT
CDR3: CASSVSPAATNEKLFF

J: TRBJ2-1
size: -
V: TRBV14
D: TRBD2
DNA: TGTGCCAGCAGCCAAGTCCTAGCGGCTTACAATGAGCAGTTCTTC
CDR3: CASSQVLAAYNEQFF

J: TRBJ2-2
size: -
V: TRBV7-8
D: -
DNA: TGTGCCAGCAGCTCCTACAGACTAGTTCTTCAATCGAACACCGGGGAGCTGTTTTTT
CDR3: CASSSYRLVLQSNTGELFF

J: TRBJ1-5
size: once
V: TRBV19
D: -
DNA: TGTGCCAGTAGCGATTCAGGGCGTCAGCCCCAGCATTTT
CDR3: CASSDSGRQPQHF

J: TRBJ2-2
size: -
V: TRBV7-9
D: -
DNA: TGTGCCAGCAGCACCACGTCCACCGGGGAGCTGTTTTTT
CDR3: CASSTTSTGELFF

J: TRBJ1-2
size: -
V: TRBV5-1
D: -
DNA: TGCGCCAGCAGCTTGGCCCTGGGGGCTGGCTACACCTTC
CDR3: CASSLALGAGYTF

J: TRBJ2-7
size: -
V: TRBV27
D: -
DNA: TGTGCCAGCAGTTTTGCAGAACGGAAGTACTTC
CDR3: CASSFAERKYF

J: TRBJ2-7
size: -
V: TRBV6-1
D: TRBD1
DNA: TGTGCCAGCAAAGTAGGACAGGCTACCTACGAGCAGTACTTC
CDR3: CASKVGQATYEQYF

J: TRBJ2-7
size: -
V: TRBV7-2
D: TRBD2
DNA: TGTGCCAGCAGCCAAGAGGCGGGAGGGCCCTACGAGCAGTACTTC
CDR3: CASSQEAGGPYEQYF

J: TRBJ2-1
size: -
V: TRBV7-2
D: -
DNA: TGTGCCAGCAGCCGAGGACGGCAGCGATACAATGAGCAGTTCTTC
CDR3: CASSRGRQRYNEQFF

J: TRBJ2-3
size: -
V: TRBV5-4
D: -
DNA: TGTGCCAGCACCAGTAGGGATACGCAGTATTTT
CDR3: CASTSRDTQYF

J: TRBJ1-4
size: -
V: TRBV7-9
D: TRBD1
DNA: TGTGCCAGCAGTCGTAAAGGACAGGGGGCTTCAACTAATGAAAAACTGTTTTTT
CDR3: CASSRKGQGASTNEKLFF

J: TRBJ1-2
size: -
V: TRBV6-1
D: -
DNA: TGTGCCAGCAGTTGGACAGCTAACTATGGCTACACCTTC
CDR3: CASSWTANYGYTF

J: TRBJ1-5
size: many
V: TRBV28
D: -
DNA: TGTGCCAGCAGTTTGGTGAAGGGGGGGGATCAGCCCCAGCATTTT
CDR3: CASSLVKGGDQPQHF

J: TRBJ2-7
size: -
V: TRBV4-1
D: TRBD2
DNA: TGCGCCAGCAGCCAAGTGGGGACTAGCGGGAGGAGGAACGAGCAGTACTTC
CDR3: CASSQVGTSGRRNEQYF

J: TRBJ2-7
size: -
V: TRBV9
D: -
DNA: TGTGCCAGCAGCGTATCCTTAACCTCCTACGAGCAGTACTTC
CDR3: CASSVSLTSYEQYF

J: TRBJ2-7
size: -
V: TRBV19
D: -
DNA: TGTGCCAGTAGTATAGGCGTTTCGGGGCGCGAGCAGTACTTC
CDR3: CASSIGVSGREQYF

J: TRBJ2-3
size: -
V: TRBV7-3
D: TRBD2
DNA: TGTGCCAGCAGCTTAAGGCCGAGGTCCCGGTTGGCTAGCGGGAGTGGGAGAGGCACAGATACGCAGTATTTT
CDR3: CASSLRPRSRLASGSGRGTDTQYF

J: TRBJ2-3
size: few
V: TRBV28
D: -
DNA: TGTGCCAGCAGGGATTCTAGCACAGATACGCAGTATTTT
CDR3: CASRDSSTDTQYF

J: TRBJ2-6
size: -
V: TRBV18
D: TRBD1
DNA: TGTGCCAGCTCACCACGGACAGGGGACGCTGGGGCCAACGTCCTGACTTTC
CDR3: CASSPRTGDAGANVLTF

J: TRBJ2-3
size: -
V: TRBV11-2
D: -
DNA: TGTGCCAGCAGCTCCGGGACTCCAGATACGCAGTATTTT
CDR3: CASSSGTPDTQYF

J: TRBJ1-4
size: -
V: TRBV4-3
D: TRBD1
DNA: TGCGCCAGCAGCCAGGGACAGGGTAGCGAAAAACTGTTTTTT
CDR3: CASSQGQGSEKLFF

J: TRBJ2-7
size: -
V: TRBV7-9
D: -
DNA: TGTGCCAGCAGCCTGCGGACTCCCGACAAGCAATACGAGCAGTACTTC
CDR3: CASSLRTPDKQYEQYF

J: TRBJ2-1
size: -
V: TRBV2
D: TRBD2
DNA: TGTGCCAGCAGTGTTCTAGCGGGAGGGCCTAATGAGCAGTTCTTC
CDR3: CASSVLAGGPNEQFF

J: TRBJ2-1
size: -
V: TRBV7-8
D: -
DNA: TGTGCCAGCAGCTCGGTGGAGGGGTACAATGAGCAGTTCTTC
CDR3: CASSSVEGYNEQFF

J: TRBJ2-7
size: many
V: TRBV5-6
D: -
DNA: TGTGCCAGCAGCCCCACAGGGCCCTACGAGCAGTACTTC
CDR3: CASSPTGPYEQYF

J: TRBJ1-1
size: -
V: TRBV28
D: -
DNA: TGTGCCAGCAGTTTGAGCTTTGAAGCTTTCTTT
CDR3: CASSLSFEAFF

J: TRBJ2-1
size: -
V: TRBV4-3
D: -
DNA: TGCGCCAGCAGCCCAGCTATCAAGAGCTCCTACAATGAGCAGTTCTTC
CDR3: CASSPAIKSSYNEQFF